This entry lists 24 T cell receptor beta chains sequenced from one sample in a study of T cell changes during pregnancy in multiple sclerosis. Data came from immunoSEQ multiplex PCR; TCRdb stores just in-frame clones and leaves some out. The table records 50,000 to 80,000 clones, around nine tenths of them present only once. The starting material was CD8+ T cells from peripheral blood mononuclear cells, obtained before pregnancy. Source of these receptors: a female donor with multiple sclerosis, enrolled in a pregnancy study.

CDR3 bases: TGTGCCTGGAGTCCCGGGGAGGACATTCAGTACTTC. Protein: CAWSPGEDIQYF. This chain uses TRBV30 with TRBJ2-4; D possibly corresponds to TRBD2 (6 bases). The CDR3 spans 12 residues. V dropped 2 bases and J dropped 8 bases, with 10 bases sitting between them. Germline-derived CDR1 and CDR2 are GTSNPN and SVGIG (reference sequence).

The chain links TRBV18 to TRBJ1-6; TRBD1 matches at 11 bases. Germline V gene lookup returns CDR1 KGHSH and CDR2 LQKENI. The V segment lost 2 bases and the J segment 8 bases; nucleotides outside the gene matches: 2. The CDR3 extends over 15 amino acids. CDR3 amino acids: CASSPWDRGDSPLHF. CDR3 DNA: TGTGCCAGCTCACCATGGGACAGGGGGGATTCACCCCTCCACTTT.

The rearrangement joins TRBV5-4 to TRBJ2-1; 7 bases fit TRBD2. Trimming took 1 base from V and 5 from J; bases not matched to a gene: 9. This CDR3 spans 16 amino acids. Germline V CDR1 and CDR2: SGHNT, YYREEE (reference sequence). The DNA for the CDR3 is TGTGCCAGCAGCTTGTTAACGGGGACTACGGACAATGAGCAGTTCTTC. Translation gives CASSLLTGTTDNEQFF.

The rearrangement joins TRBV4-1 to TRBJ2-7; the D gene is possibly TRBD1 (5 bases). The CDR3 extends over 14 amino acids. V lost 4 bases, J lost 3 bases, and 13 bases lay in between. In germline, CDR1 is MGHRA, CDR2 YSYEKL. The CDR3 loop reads CASSLGTGVYEQYF. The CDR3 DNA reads TGCGCCAGCAGCCTAGGCACAGGCGTCTACGAGCAGTACTTC.

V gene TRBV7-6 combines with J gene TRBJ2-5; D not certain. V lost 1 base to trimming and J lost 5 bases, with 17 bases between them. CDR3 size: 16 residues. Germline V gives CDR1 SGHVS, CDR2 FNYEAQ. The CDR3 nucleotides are TGTGCCAGCAGCTTAGTATCAGCCCCCTCAGCGGAGACCCAGTACTTC. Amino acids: CASSLVSAPSAETQYF.

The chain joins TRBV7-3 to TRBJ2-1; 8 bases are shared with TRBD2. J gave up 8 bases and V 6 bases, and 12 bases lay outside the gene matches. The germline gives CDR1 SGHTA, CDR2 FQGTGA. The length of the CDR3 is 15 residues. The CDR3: CASSFKRGLGYEQFF. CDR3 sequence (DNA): TGTGCCAGCAGTTTTAAGCGGGGGCTGGGTTATGAGCAGTTCTTC.

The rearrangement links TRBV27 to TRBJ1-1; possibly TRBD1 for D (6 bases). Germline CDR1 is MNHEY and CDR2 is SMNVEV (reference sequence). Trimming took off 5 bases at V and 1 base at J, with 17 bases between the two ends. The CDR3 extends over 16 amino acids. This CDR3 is CASSLQGLESNTEAFF. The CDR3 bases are TGTGCCAGCAGTCTCCAGGGGCTCGAATCGAACACTGAAGCTTTCTTT.

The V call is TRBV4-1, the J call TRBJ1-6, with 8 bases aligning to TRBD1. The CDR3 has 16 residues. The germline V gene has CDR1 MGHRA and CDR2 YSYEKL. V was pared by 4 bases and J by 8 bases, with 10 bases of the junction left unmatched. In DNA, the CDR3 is TGCGCCAGCAGCCTTTCCGGACAGGGAAGCGATTCACCCCTCCACTTT. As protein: CASSLSGQGSDSPLHF.

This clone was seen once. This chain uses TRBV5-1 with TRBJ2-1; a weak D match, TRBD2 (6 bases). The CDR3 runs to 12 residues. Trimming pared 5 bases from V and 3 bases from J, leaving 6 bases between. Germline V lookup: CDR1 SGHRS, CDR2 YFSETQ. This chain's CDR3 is CASRGGYNEQFF. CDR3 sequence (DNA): TGCGCCAGCAGGGGGGGCTACAATGAGCAGTTCTTC.

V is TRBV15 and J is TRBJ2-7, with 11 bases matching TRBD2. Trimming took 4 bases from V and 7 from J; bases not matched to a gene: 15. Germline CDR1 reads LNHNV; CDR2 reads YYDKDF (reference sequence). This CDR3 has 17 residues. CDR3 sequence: CATSTLRTSGGFSEQYF. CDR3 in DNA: TGTGCCACCAGCACCCTACGAACTAGCGGGGGTTTTAGTGAGCAGTACTTC. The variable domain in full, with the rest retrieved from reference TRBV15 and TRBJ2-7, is DAMVIQNPRYQVTQFGKPVTLSCSQTLNHNVMYWYQQKSSQAPKLLFHYYDKDFNNEADTPDNFQSRRPNTSFCFLDIRSPGLGDTAMYLCATSTLRTSGGFSEQYFGPGTRLTVT.

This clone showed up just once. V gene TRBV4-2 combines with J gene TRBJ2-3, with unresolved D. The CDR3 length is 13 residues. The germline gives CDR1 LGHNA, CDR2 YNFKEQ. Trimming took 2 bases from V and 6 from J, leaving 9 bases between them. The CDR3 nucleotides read TGTGCCAGCAGCCAACTAACGTTGGATACGCAGTATTTT. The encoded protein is CASSQLTLDTQYF.

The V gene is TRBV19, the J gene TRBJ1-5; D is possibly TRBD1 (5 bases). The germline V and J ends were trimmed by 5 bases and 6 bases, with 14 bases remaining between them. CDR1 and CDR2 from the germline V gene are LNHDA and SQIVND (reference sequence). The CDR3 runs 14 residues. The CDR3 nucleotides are TGTGCCAGTAGTTATCCCGGGAGGGGTCAGCCCCAGCATTTT. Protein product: CASSYPGRGQPQHF.

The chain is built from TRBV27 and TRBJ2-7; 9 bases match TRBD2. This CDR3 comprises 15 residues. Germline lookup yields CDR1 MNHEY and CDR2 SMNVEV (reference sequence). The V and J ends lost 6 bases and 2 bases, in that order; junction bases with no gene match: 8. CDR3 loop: CASSPLAGTPYEQYF. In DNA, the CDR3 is TGTGCCAGCAGCCCCCTAGCGGGGACCCCCTACGAGCAGTACTTC.

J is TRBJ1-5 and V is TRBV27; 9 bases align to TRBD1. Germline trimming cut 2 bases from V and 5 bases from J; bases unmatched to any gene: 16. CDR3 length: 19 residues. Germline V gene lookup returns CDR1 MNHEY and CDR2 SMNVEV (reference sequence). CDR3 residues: CASSLGPGTGSEPYQPQHF. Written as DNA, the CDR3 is TGTGCCAGCAGTTTAGGTCCCGGGACAGGGTCCGAGCCCTATCAGCCCCAGCATTTT.

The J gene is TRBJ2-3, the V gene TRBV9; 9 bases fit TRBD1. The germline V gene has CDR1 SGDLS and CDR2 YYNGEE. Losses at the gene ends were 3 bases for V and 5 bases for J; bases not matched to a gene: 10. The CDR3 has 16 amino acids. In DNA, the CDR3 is TGTGCCAGCAGCGGGCCCCGGGACAGGGCTAAAGATACGCAGTATTTT. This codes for CASSGPRDRAKDTQYF.

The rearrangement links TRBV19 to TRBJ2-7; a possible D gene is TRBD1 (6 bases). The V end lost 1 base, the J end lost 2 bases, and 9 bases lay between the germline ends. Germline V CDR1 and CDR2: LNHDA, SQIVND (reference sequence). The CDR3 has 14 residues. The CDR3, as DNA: TGTGCCAGTAGTATAGGGTCAGGGGCCTACGAGCAGTACTTC. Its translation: CASSIGSGAYEQYF.

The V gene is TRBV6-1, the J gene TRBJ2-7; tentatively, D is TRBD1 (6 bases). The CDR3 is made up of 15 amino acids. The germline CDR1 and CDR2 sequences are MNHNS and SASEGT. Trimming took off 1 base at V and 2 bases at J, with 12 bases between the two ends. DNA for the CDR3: TGTGCCAGCAGTGAAGTGTCAGGGGTCACCTACGAGCAGTACTTC. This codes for CASSEVSGVTYEQYF.

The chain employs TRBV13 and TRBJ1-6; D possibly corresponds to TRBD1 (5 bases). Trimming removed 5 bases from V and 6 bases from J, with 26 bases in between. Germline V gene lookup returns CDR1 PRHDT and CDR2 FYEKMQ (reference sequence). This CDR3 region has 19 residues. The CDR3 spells CASSPYLDSEGFSNSPLHF. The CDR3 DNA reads TGTGCCAGCAGCCCATACCTAGACAGCGAAGGCTTCTCTAATTCACCCCTCCACTTT.

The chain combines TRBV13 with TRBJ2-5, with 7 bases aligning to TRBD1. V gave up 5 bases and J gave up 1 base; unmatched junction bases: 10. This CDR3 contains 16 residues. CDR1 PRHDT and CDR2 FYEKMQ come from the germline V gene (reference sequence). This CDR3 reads CASSQPGQKIQETQYF. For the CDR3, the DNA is TGTGCCAGCAGCCAGCCGGGACAGAAGATCCAAGAGACCCAGTACTTC. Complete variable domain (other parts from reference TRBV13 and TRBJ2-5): AAGVIQSPRHLIKEKRETATLKCYPIPRHDTVYWYQQGPGQDPQFLISFYEKMQSDKGSIPDRFSAQQFSDYHSELNMSSLELGDSALYFCASSQPGQKIQETQYFGPGTRLLVL.

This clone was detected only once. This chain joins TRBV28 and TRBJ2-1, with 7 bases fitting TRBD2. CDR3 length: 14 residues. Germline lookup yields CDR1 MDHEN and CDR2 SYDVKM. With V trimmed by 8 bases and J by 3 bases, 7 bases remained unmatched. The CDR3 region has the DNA TGTGCCAGCCGCCAACCGGGGGGCTACAATGAGCAGTTCTTC. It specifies CASRQPGGYNEQFF.

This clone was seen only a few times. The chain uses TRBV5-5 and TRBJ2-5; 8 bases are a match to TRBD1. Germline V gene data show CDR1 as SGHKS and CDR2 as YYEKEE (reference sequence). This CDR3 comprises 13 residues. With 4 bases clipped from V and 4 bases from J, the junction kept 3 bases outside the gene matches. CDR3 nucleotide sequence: TGTGCCAGCAGCGACACAGGGGGAGAGACCCAGTACTTC. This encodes CASSDTGGETQYF.

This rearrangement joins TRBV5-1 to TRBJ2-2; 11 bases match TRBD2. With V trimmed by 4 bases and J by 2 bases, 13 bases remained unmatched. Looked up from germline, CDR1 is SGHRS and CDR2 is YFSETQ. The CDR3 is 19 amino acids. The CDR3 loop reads CASSLTTSGGVRNTGELFF. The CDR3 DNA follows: TGCGCCAGCAGCCTCACTACTAGCGGGGGAGTCCGAAACACCGGGGAGCTGTTTTTT.

CDR3 DNA: TGCAGCGCTGGGGCCTACGAAAAACTGTTTTTT. Translation: CSAGAYEKLFF. The chain recombines TRBV29-1 with TRBJ1-4; perhaps TRBD1 as D (5 bases). The CDR3 contains 11 residues. CDR1 and CDR2 from the germline V gene are SQVTM and ANQGSEA. V was cut by 7 bases and J by 8 bases, with 11 bases left in between.

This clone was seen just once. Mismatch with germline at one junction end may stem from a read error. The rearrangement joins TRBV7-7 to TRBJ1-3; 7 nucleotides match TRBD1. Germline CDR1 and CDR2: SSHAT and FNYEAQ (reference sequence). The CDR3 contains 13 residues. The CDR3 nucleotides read TGTGCTAGCAGCGCCGGCAGGGGGGACACCATATATTTT. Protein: CASSAGRGDTIYF.